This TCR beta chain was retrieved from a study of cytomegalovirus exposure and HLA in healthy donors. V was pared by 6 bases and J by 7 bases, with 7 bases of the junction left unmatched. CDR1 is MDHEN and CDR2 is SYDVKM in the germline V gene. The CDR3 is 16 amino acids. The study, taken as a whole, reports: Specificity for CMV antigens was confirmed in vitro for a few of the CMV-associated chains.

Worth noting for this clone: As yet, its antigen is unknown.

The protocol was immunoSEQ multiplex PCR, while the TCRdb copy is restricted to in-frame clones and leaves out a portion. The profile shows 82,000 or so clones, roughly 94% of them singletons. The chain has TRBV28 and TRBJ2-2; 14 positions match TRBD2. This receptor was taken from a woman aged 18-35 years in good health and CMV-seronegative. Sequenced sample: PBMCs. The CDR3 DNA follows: TGTGCCAGCAGCTACGGGACTAGCGGGAGTCTCGGGGAGCTGTTTTTT. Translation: CASSYGTSGSLGELFF.